This T cell receptor (beta chain) was found in a study of blood T cell repertoires in COVID-19. Clones were sequenced by immunoSEQ multiplex PCR, and TCRdb holds only the in-frame ones, with some missing. The sample has around 140,000 clones, about 86% seen once; the top ten hold 2% to 2.5%. This CDR3 has 13 amino acids. Germline V gene sequence: CDR1 SEHNR, CDR2 FQNEAQ (reference sequence). V gave up 9 bases and J gave up 3 bases, with 11 bases separating them. Sequences were obtained from PBMCs or T cells enriched from blood (not recorded which). The chain employs TRBV7-9 and TRBJ2-2; D is possibly TRBD2 (6 bases). This TCR came from a man aged 35 to 55 with acute COVID-19. This CDR3 reads CASTGTYTGELFF. Here the CDR3 DNA reads TGTGCCAGTACCGGGACTTACACCGGGGAGCTGTTTTTT.